Listed below are T cell receptor beta chains from one sample, sequenced in a study of blood T cells in healthy people across ages. TCRdb called the 5' RACE reads again in MiXCR, with one record for every CDR3 protein. The repertoire consists of roughly 1.5 million distinct CDR3 sequences, with approximately 43% occurring once and the leading ten covering around 4%. Material for sequencing was blood. The receptors originated from a woman aged 18-30 years in good health. Both conserved end residues are part of each CDR3. Each record gives: clone size, D gene, J gene, V gene, CDR3 DNA, CDR3 protein. D genes are given only for firm matches. Some rows have no size entry. The others give once, few or many, or a class for an expanded clone.

abundance: .; d_gene: .; j_gene: TRBJ1-2; v_gene: TRBV12-3/TRBV12-4; CDR3nt: TGTGCCAGCAGTTTGGGACGGAGAATGTACCCTTATGGCTACACCTTC; CDR3aa: CASSLGRRMYPYGYTF
abundance: .; d_gene: TRBD2; j_gene: TRBJ2-1; v_gene: TRBV6-4; CDR3nt: TGTGCCAGCAGTCGATTAGCGGGAGGGCCCGATGAGCAGTTCTTC; CDR3aa: CASSRLAGGPDEQFF
abundance: .; d_gene: TRBD1; j_gene: TRBJ1-3; v_gene: TRBV15; CDR3nt: TGTGCCACCAGCAGAGAGACAGGGGGAAACACCATATATTTT; CDR3aa: CATSRETGGNTIYF
abundance: few; d_gene: .; j_gene: TRBJ2-3; v_gene: TRBV11-2; CDR3nt: TGTGCCAGCAGCCATCCACCAGGGGAGGGATACACAGATACGCAGTATTTT; CDR3aa: CASSHPPGEGYTDTQYF
abundance: few; d_gene: .; j_gene: TRBJ2-7; v_gene: TRBV12-3/TRBV12-4; CDR3nt: TGTGCCAGCAGCGCCCTTGGGCCCGGCTACGAGCAGTACTTC; CDR3aa: CASSALGPGYEQYF
abundance: few; d_gene: .; j_gene: TRBJ1-2; v_gene: TRBV20-1; CDR3nt: TGCAGTGCTAGATTCCCACGGGGGGTACCTCTCTATGGCTACACCTTC; CDR3aa: CSARFPRGVPLYGYTF
abundance: .; d_gene: .; j_gene: TRBJ1-4; v_gene: TRBV21-1; CDR3nt: TGTGCCAGCAGACAAAGAGGACAGGGTCGCGAAAAACTGTTTTTT; CDR3aa: CASRQRGQGREKLFF
abundance: .; d_gene: .; j_gene: TRBJ1-2; v_gene: TRBV11-2; CDR3nt: TGTGCCAGCGGGGGGGGACTCGAATATGGCTACACCTTC; CDR3aa: CASGGGLEYGYTF
abundance: .; d_gene: .; j_gene: TRBJ1-1; v_gene: TRBV7-3; CDR3nt: TGTGCCAGCAGCCCGATAGGAGACGACACTGAAGCTTTCTTT; CDR3aa: CASSPIGDDTEAFF
abundance: few; d_gene: .; j_gene: TRBJ2-3; v_gene: TRBV7-2; CDR3nt: TGTGCCAGCAGCCCCCGTCCCGGGACACCCAGCACAGATACGCAGTATTTT; CDR3aa: CASSPRPGTPSTDTQYF
abundance: few; d_gene: .; j_gene: TRBJ2-2; v_gene: TRBV6-1; CDR3nt: TGTGCCAGCAGTGAAGCTGCGGCGAACACCGGGGAGCTGTTTTTT; CDR3aa: CASSEAAANTGELFF
abundance: .; d_gene: .; j_gene: TRBJ1-5; v_gene: TRBV20-1; CDR3nt: TGCAGTGCTAAAGACGGGAATCAGCCCCAGCATTTT; CDR3aa: CSAKDGNQPQHF
abundance: few; d_gene: .; j_gene: TRBJ1-3; v_gene: TRBV7-9; CDR3nt: TGTGCCAGCAGCTTAGTCGGGGCTGGAAACACCATATATTTT; CDR3aa: CASSLVGAGNTIYF
abundance: few; d_gene: TRBD1; j_gene: TRBJ1-5; v_gene: TRBV5-1; CDR3nt: TGCGCCAGCAGCTTGGTTCCGGGACAGGGGGCACCCCAGCATTTT; CDR3aa: CASSLVPGQGAPQHF
abundance: .; d_gene: .; j_gene: TRBJ2-5; v_gene: TRBV29-1; CDR3nt: TGCAGCGTTGAAGTCTGGACCAGTATTGGGACCCAGTACTTC; CDR3aa: CSVEVWTSIGTQYF
abundance: few; d_gene: .; j_gene: TRBJ2-7; v_gene: TRBV28; CDR3nt: TGTGCCAGCACGGAAAGGCGGGAGCAGTACTTC; CDR3aa: CASTERREQYF
abundance: .; d_gene: .; j_gene: TRBJ2-2; v_gene: TRBV4-3; CDR3nt: TGCGCCAGCAGCTTGAGGACTCACACCGGGGAGCTGTTTTTT; CDR3aa: CASSLRTHTGELFF
abundance: .; d_gene: .; j_gene: TRBJ2-3; v_gene: TRBV27; CDR3nt: TGTGCCAGCAAGGAAGCCTTTCGGGACCCAGATACGCAGTATTTT; CDR3aa: CASKEAFRDPDTQYF
abundance: .; d_gene: .; j_gene: TRBJ1-1; v_gene: TRBV5-1; CDR3nt: TGCGCCAGCAGCTTGGCCAGGGCAGGAAACACTGAAGCTTTCTTT; CDR3aa: CASSLARAGNTEAFF
abundance: few; d_gene: TRBD1; j_gene: TRBJ1-1; v_gene: TRBV3-1; CDR3nt: TGTGCCAGCAGCCAACTTTTCTCTGACAGGGCTGTGAACACTGAAGCTTTCTTT; CDR3aa: CASSQLFSDRAVNTEAFF
abundance: few; d_gene: .; j_gene: TRBJ2-7; v_gene: TRBV29-1; CDR3nt: TGCAGCGCCGGACAGGCCGGGGGAGAGCAGTACTTC; CDR3aa: CSAGQAGGEQYF
abundance: .; d_gene: .; j_gene: TRBJ2-7; v_gene: TRBV4-1; CDR3nt: TGCGCCAGCAGCCAGATTGAGGGGGAAGCAGAGCAGTACTTC; CDR3aa: CASSQIEGEAEQYF
abundance: .; d_gene: TRBD1; j_gene: TRBJ1-6; v_gene: TRBV6-6; CDR3nt: TGTGCCAGCAGTTTCACAGGGGGCACTCTTAATTCACCCCTCCACTTT; CDR3aa: CASSFTGGTLNSPLHF
abundance: .; d_gene: TRBD1; j_gene: TRBJ1-3; v_gene: TRBV4-1; CDR3nt: TGCGCCAGCAGCCCACAGGCCCTACAGGGGGCGTCTGGAAACACCATATATTTT; CDR3aa: CASSPQALQGASGNTIYF
abundance: few; d_gene: TRBD1; j_gene: TRBJ2-5; v_gene: TRBV20-1; CDR3nt: TGCAGTGCTTCCGACAGGGTAGAGACCCAGTACTTC; CDR3aa: CSASDRVETQYF
abundance: .; d_gene: TRBD1; j_gene: TRBJ2-1; v_gene: TRBV12-3/TRBV12-4; CDR3nt: TGTGCCAGCAGACCTGACAGGGCCGGAGGGCAGTTCTTC; CDR3aa: CASRPDRAGGQFF
abundance: .; d_gene: .; j_gene: TRBJ2-5; v_gene: TRBV29-1; CDR3nt: TGCAGCGTTGCAAGGCAGGCGGAGACCCAGTACTTC; CDR3aa: CSVARQAETQYF
abundance: .; d_gene: .; j_gene: TRBJ1-1; v_gene: TRBV6-5; CDR3nt: TGTGCCAGCGTCGGCGGCAACACTGAAGCTTTCTTT; CDR3aa: CASVGGNTEAFF
abundance: .; d_gene: .; j_gene: TRBJ2-7; v_gene: TRBV28; CDR3nt: TGTGCCAGCAGTTTATGGTTCAACGAGCAGTACTTC; CDR3aa: CASSLWFNEQYF
abundance: few; d_gene: .; j_gene: TRBJ2-7; v_gene: TRBV10-3; CDR3nt: TGTGCCATCAGTGAGAGGGGCGACGAGCAGTACTTC; CDR3aa: CAISERGDEQYF
abundance: .; d_gene: TRBD1; j_gene: TRBJ2-7; v_gene: TRBV7-2; CDR3nt: TGTGCCAGCAGCTTAATGGGGCCCGGGACAGGGGGCCGCGAGCAGTACTTC; CDR3aa: CASSLMGPGTGGREQYF
abundance: .; d_gene: TRBD2; j_gene: TRBJ2-5; v_gene: TRBV20-1; CDR3nt: TGCAGTGCTTGGGCAGCGGGGGCCAATTCTTACAATGAGCAGTACTTC; CDR3aa: CSAWAAGANSYNEQYF
abundance: .; d_gene: .; j_gene: TRBJ1-2; v_gene: TRBV9; CDR3nt: TGTGCCAGCAGCGTAAGGGCGGGTGGCTACACCTTC; CDR3aa: CASSVRAGGYTF
abundance: many; d_gene: .; j_gene: TRBJ2-3; v_gene: TRBV12-3/TRBV12-4; CDR3nt: TGTGCCAGCCAATTTTCCGATACGCAGTATTTT; CDR3aa: CASQFSDTQYF
abundance: .; d_gene: TRBD1; j_gene: TRBJ2-1; v_gene: TRBV6-2/TRBV6-3; CDR3nt: TGTGCCAGCAGGCCCTATCAGGGGGCGCGCAATGAGCAGTTCTTC; CDR3aa: CASRPYQGARNEQFF
abundance: few; d_gene: .; j_gene: TRBJ2-1; v_gene: TRBV6-2/TRBV6-3; CDR3nt: TGTGCCAGCAGTCCACGCCGAACCCTCGGGCTCTACAATGAGCAGTTCTTC; CDR3aa: CASSPRRTLGLYNEQFF
abundance: .; d_gene: .; j_gene: TRBJ2-1; v_gene: TRBV4-2; CDR3nt: TGTGCCTGCAGCCAAGATCAACTAGCCCACAATGAGCAGTTCTTC; CDR3aa: CACSQDQLAHNEQFF
abundance: .; d_gene: .; j_gene: TRBJ1-1; v_gene: TRBV27; CDR3nt: TGTGCCAGCAGTGACTTGGGGTTGGGGGGTGAAGCTTTCTTT; CDR3aa: CASSDLGLGGEAFF
abundance: .; d_gene: .; j_gene: TRBJ2-1; v_gene: TRBV4-3; CDR3nt: TGCGCCAGCAGCCAAGTCCGGGCCGATGAGCAGTTCTTC; CDR3aa: CASSQVRADEQFF
abundance: few; d_gene: TRBD1; j_gene: TRBJ1-1; v_gene: TRBV5-1; CDR3nt: TGCGCCAGCAGCTCTACAGGGGGCGCAGAGGTCGCTGAAGCTTTCTTT; CDR3aa: CASSSTGGAEVAEAFF
abundance: .; d_gene: .; j_gene: TRBJ2-3; v_gene: TRBV12-3/TRBV12-4; CDR3nt: TGTGCCAGCAGTTTGAACAGGGGGGGCGCAGATACGCAGTATTTT; CDR3aa: CASSLNRGGADTQYF
abundance: .; d_gene: .; j_gene: TRBJ2-7; v_gene: TRBV2; CDR3nt: TGTGCCAGCAGTGAAGCGCAGGGAGTCCGGCCCTACGAGCAGTACTTC; CDR3aa: CASSEAQGVRPYEQYF